Listed below are T cell receptor beta chains from one sample, sequenced in a study of T-cell reconstitution after alpha-beta-depleted transplantation in children. MiXCR, run by TCRdb on the PCR reads, gives a single entry per CDR3 protein. The sample carries 55,000 to 85,000 distinct CDR3 sequences, about a tenth recorded once. The sample in question was PBMCs, obtained before TCRalphabeta/CD19-depleted stem cell transplant. These receptors were obtained from a boy between 5 and 17 years old with acute myeloid leukemia, due to receive a stem cell transplant. Each CDR3 is given with its conserved first and last residue. Fields, in order: V gene, J gene, D gene, clone size, CDR3 protein, CDR3 DNA. The D gene is left open where the match is weak. Not every row has a clone size; where given, it reads once, few, many or a size class.

V: TRBV20-1; J: TRBJ1-5; D: -; size: many; CDR3: CSVGWWGEQPQHF; DNA: TGCAGTGTAGGTTGGTGGGGGGAGCAGCCCCAGCATTTT
V: TRBV7-3; J: TRBJ2-1; D: TRBD2; size: many; CDR3: CASSLTEIQRGPYNEQFF; DNA: TGTGCCAGCAGCTTAACGGAAATCCAGCGGGGGCCCTACAATGAGCAGTTCTTC
V: TRBV12-3/TRBV12-4; J: TRBJ2-7; D: -; size: many; CDR3: CASSLAGVGEQYF; DNA: TGTGCCAGCAGTTTAGCGGGGGTGGGCGAGCAGTACTTC
V: TRBV10-2; J: TRBJ2-3; D: -; size: -; CDR3: CASRLGRGATDTQYF; DNA: TGCGCCAGCAGGTTGGGACGGGGGGCCACAGATACGCAGTATTTT
V: TRBV6-1; J: TRBJ2-2; D: TRBD2; size: many; CDR3: CASTQPSGLADGELFF; DNA: TGTGCCAGCACCCAACCCTCCGGACTAGCGGACGGGGAGCTGTTTTTT
V: TRBV5-4; J: TRBJ2-3; D: -; size: many; CDR3: CASSLTGRSDTQYF; DNA: TGTGCCAGCAGCTTGACAGGGAGGAGTGATACGCAGTATTTT
V: TRBV7-3; J: TRBJ2-7; D: TRBD1; size: many; CDR3: CASSLMPGQEYEQYF; DNA: TGTGCCAGCAGCTTAATGCCGGGACAGGAGTACGAGCAGTACTTC
V: TRBV6-5; J: TRBJ2-5; D: -; size: -; CDR3: CASSSLTSGQETQYF; DNA: -
V: TRBV5-6; J: TRBJ2-5; D: TRBD1; size: few; CDR3: CASSFGGTGETQYF; DNA: TGTGCCAGCAGCTTTGGGGGGACAGGAGAGACCCAGTACTTC
V: TRBV7-6; J: TRBJ2-2; D: -; size: few; CDR3: CASSLTPADTFANTGELFF; DNA: TGTGCCAGCAGCTTAACGCCAGCGGACACGTTCGCGAACACCGGGGAGCTGTTTTTT
V: TRBV11-1; J: TRBJ2-1; D: -; size: many; CDR3: CASSAPEGQFF; DNA: TGTGCCAGCAGCGCTCCGGAGGGGCAGTTCTTC
V: TRBV5-1; J: TRBJ2-1; D: -; size: many; CDR3: CASSLEGGSYNEQFF; DNA: TGCGCCAGCAGCTTGGAGGGAGGTTCCTACAATGAGCAGTTCTTC
V: TRBV20-1; J: TRBJ1-5; D: -; size: many; CDR3: CSARRSPGVNQPQHF; DNA: TGCAGTGCAAGGAGGTCCCCAGGAGTCAATCAGCCCCAGCATTTT
V: TRBV5-1; J: TRBJ2-2; D: -; size: many; CDR3: CASSSVAHELFF; DNA: TGCGCCAGCAGCTCCGTCGCTCACGAGCTGTTTTTT
V: TRBV4-2; J: TRBJ2-4; D: -; size: few; CDR3: CASNQGGDIQYF; DNA: TGTGCCAGCAACCAGGGGGGAGACATTCAGTACTTC
V: TRBV7-2; J: TRBJ2-2; D: -; size: many; CDR3: CASNKGRVNTGELFF; DNA: TGTGCCAGCAACAAGGGACGGGTGAACACCGGGGAGCTGTTTTTT
V: TRBV11-1; J: TRBJ2-1; D: -; size: few; CDR3: CASSHSVRFSATGRNRFF; DNA: TGTGCCAGCAGCCACTCGGTTCGTTTTTCGGCTACAGGGAGAAATCGGTTCTTC
V: TRBV2; J: TRBJ2-5; D: -; size: many; CDR3: CASRRVRGEETQYF; DNA: TGTGCCAGCAGACGGGTCAGGGGGGAGGAGACCCAGTACTTC
V: TRBV12-3/TRBV12-4; J: TRBJ2-7; D: -; size: many; CDR3: CASRGDGTYEQYF; DNA: TGTGCCAGCAGGGGGGACGGAACCTACGAGCAGTACTTC
V: TRBV19; J: TRBJ1-5; D: -; size: many; CDR3: CASSQHVNQPQHF; DNA: TGTGCCAGTAGCCAACACGTCAATCAGCCCCAGCATTTT
V: TRBV20-1; J: TRBJ2-2; D: TRBD1; size: many; CDR3: CSASRQGFRPGELFF; DNA: TGCAGTGCTAGTCGACAGGGGTTTCGTCCCGGGGAGCTGTTTTTT
V: TRBV4-2; J: TRBJ2-5; D: TRBD1; size: -; CDR3: CASSQDRDRGYVETQYF; DNA: TGTGCCAGCAGCCAAGATCGCGACAGGGGCTACGTGGAGACCCAGTACTTC
V: TRBV28; J: TRBJ2-1; D: TRBD2; size: many; CDR3: CASTPTSGAYNEQFF; DNA: TGTGCCAGCACCCCAACTAGCGGGGCATACAATGAGCAGTTCTTC
V: TRBV12-3/TRBV12-4; J: TRBJ2-7; D: -; size: many; CDR3: CASSPQGHRTYEQYF; DNA: TGTGCCAGCAGCCCACAGGGACACCGAACCTACGAGCAGTACTTC
V: TRBV7-8; J: TRBJ1-2; D: TRBD1; size: many; CDR3: CASSLAGTDNNYGYTF; DNA: TGTGCCAGCAGCTTAGCCGGGACAGATAATAACTATGGCTACACCTTC
V: TRBV12-3/TRBV12-4; J: TRBJ2-6; D: TRBD1; size: many; CDR3: CASSLGTGGSGANVLTF; DNA: TGTGCCAGCAGTCTCGGGACAGGGGGCTCTGGGGCCAACGTCCTGACTTTC
V: TRBV5-1; J: TRBJ2-3; D: -; size: many; CDR3: CASSLPAVLQVGDTQYF; DNA: TGCGCCAGCAGCTTGCCGGCCGTGTTACAGGTCGGAGATACGCAGTATTTT
V: TRBV4-1; J: TRBJ1-2; D: -; size: many; CDR3: CASSQDPGTRYGYTF; DNA: TGCGCCAGCAGCCAAGATCCAGGGACGAGGTATGGCTACACCTTC
V: TRBV6-2/TRBV6-3; J: TRBJ2-5; D: TRBD2; size: many; CDR3: CASSYREVSLSGGETQYF; DNA: TGTGCCAGCAGTTACCGGGAGGTGTCCCTATCGGGTGGAGAGACCCAGTACTTC
V: TRBV25-1; J: TRBJ1-1; D: TRBD1; size: many; CDR3: CASRGTGVNTEAFF; DNA: TGTGCCAGCAGGGGGACAGGGGTGAACACTGAAGCTTTCTTT
V: TRBV6-2/TRBV6-3; J: TRBJ2-2; D: TRBD2; size: many; CDR3: CASSLAGLTNTGELFF; DNA: TGTGCCAGCAGTCTAGCGGGACTTACGAACACCGGGGAGCTGTTTTTT
V: TRBV7-2; J: TRBJ2-5; D: TRBD2; size: many; CDR3: CASSFVSGSGSVETQYF; DNA: TGTGCCAGCAGCTTCGTTAGCGGGAGTGGTTCGGTGGAGACCCAGTACTTC
V: TRBV4-1; J: TRBJ2-5; D: TRBD2; size: many; CDR3: CASSQDPASGYQETQYF; DNA: TGCGCCAGCAGCCAAGATCCGGCTAGCGGGTACCAAGAGACCCAGTACTTC
V: TRBV5-4; J: TRBJ2-1; D: -; size: few; CDR3: CASSSGQGYNEQFF; DNA: TGTGCCAGCAGCTCGGGTCAGGGCTACAATGAGCAGTTCTTC
V: TRBV15; J: TRBJ2-3; D: TRBD2; size: -; CDR3: CATSRIRRLAGVSQYF; DNA: TGTGCCACCAGCAGAATCCGCCGACTAGCGGGAGTATCGCAGTATTTT
V: TRBV5-1; J: TRBJ1-2; D: TRBD1; size: many; CDR3: CASSLDGTGGNYGYTF; DNA: TGCGCCAGCAGCTTGGATGGGACAGGGGGTAACTATGGCTACACCTTC
V: TRBV20-1; J: TRBJ2-3; D: TRBD2; size: many; CDR3: CSAALTSGTDTQYF; DNA: TGCAGTGCCGCATTGACTAGCGGGACGGATACGCAGTATTTT
V: TRBV3-1; J: TRBJ2-6; D: TRBD2; size: many; CDR3: CASSQAGLAGVGGANVLTF; DNA: TGTGCCAGCAGCCAAGCCGGATTGGCGGGAGTAGGCGGGGCCAACGTCCTGACTTTC
V: TRBV27; J: TRBJ2-7; D: TRBD1; size: medium-sized; CDR3: CASSLVTGRGYEQYF; DNA: TGTGCCAGCAGTTTAGTGACAGGGAGAGGGTACGAGCAGTACTTC